This T cell receptor (beta chain) appears in the sequencing data of a study of control samples from healthy donors and cancer patients. This clone was seen just once. TCRdb's table, derived via immunoSEQ multiplex PCR, lists solely in-frame clones and lacks some. Of about 140,000 clones detected, around 90% appear once; the ten largest clones hold roughly 12%. The TCR comes from a man younger than 45 in good health. Sequences were obtained from blood.

CDR3 region: CASSSREGANYGYTF. For the CDR3, the DNA is TGTGCCAGCAGTTCCAGGGAGGGGGCTAACTATGGCTACACCTTC. The rearrangement joins TRBV28 to TRBJ1-2; tentatively, D is TRBD1 (6 bases). The V and J ends lost 4 bases and 0 bases respectively, with 12 bases between them. CDR3 size: 15 residues. Germline V gene lookup returns CDR1 MDHEN and CDR2 SYDVKM.